This entry lists 16 T cell receptor beta chains sequenced from one sample in a study of blood T cell repertoires in COVID-19. The data were produced by immunoSEQ multiplex PCR, yet TCRdb's version contains in-frame clones alone and is incomplete. Of roughly 200,000 clones listed, 70% to 90% are singletons. Sequencing input: peripheral blood. The receptors were gathered from a human donor with active or convalescent COVID-19. The donor label of this sample is uncertain.

V usage is TRBV6-5 and J usage is TRBJ1-1; D not resolved. The V end lost 7 bases, the J end lost 7 bases, and 19 bases lay between the germline ends. The CDR3 runs to 14 residues. Germline values: CDR1 MNHEY, CDR2 SVGAGI. CDR3 nucleotide sequence: TGTGCCAGCAACCCGCCCTCGGGGTCACGTGAAGCTTTCTTT. This sequence encodes CASNPPSGSREAFF.

V gene TRBV11-2 combines with J gene TRBJ2-5, with D tentatively TRBD2 (6 bases). V dropped 8 bases and J dropped 1 base, with 20 bases sitting between them. Germline values: CDR1 SGHAT, CDR2 FQNNGV. This CDR3 region has 16 residues. CDR3 region: CASRGMRVYSQETQYF. The CDR3 bases are TGTGCCAGCCGGGGGATGAGGGTTTATAGCCAAGAGACCCAGTACTTC.

The V and J genes are TRBV5-1 and TRBJ2-3; 7 bases align to TRBD1. The CDR3 contains 15 residues. With V trimmed by 4 bases and J by 2 bases, 7 bases remained unmatched. Germline V gene lookup returns CDR1 SGHRS and CDR2 YFSETQ. The chain's CDR3 is CASSHRDRDTDTQYF. CDR3 nucleotide sequence: TGCGCCAGCAGCCACCGGGACAGAGACACAGATACGCAGTATTTT.

The genes are TRBV5-1 and TRBJ2-3; tentatively, D is TRBD1 (6 bases). The germline V gene has CDR1 SGHRS and CDR2 YFSETQ. The CDR3 has 15 residues. The V end lost 4 bases, the J end lost 1 base, and 13 bases lay between the germline ends. The DNA for the CDR3 is TGCGCCAGCAGCCTAGGGACATTCGGCACAGATACGCAGTATTTT. It encodes CASSLGTFGTDTQYF.

The chain recombines TRBV27 with TRBJ1-2; tentatively, D is TRBD1 (6 bases). V shed 2 bases and J shed 4 bases, with 8 bases lying between them. The CDR3 consists of 13 residues. Germline values: CDR1 MNHEY, CDR2 SMNVEV (reference sequence). The CDR3 DNA sequence: TGTGCCAGCAGTTTAGGACAGTTCTATGGCTACACCTTC. Amino acid sequence: CASSLGQFYGYTF.

The chain links TRBV4-2 to TRBJ2-7; TRBD2 aligns across 16 bases. The V gene end was trimmed by 5 bases and the J gene end by 3 bases; junction bases not matched to a gene: 16. CDR1 and CDR2 from the germline V gene are LGHNA and YNFKEQ. The CDR3 loop spans 20 amino acids. The CDR3 nucleotides read TGTGCCAGCAGCAAAAACCCGGGACTAGCGGGGGGGCGACACGACTACGAGCAGTACTTC. It encodes CASSKNPGLAGGRHDYEQYF.

The chain couples TRBV24-1 to TRBJ2-7; no clear D. Trimming left V 0 bases short and J 6 bases short, with 11 bases between. Looked up from germline, CDR1 is KGHDR and CDR2 is SFDVKD. There are 14 residues in the CDR3. CDR3 sequence reads: CATSDLSIDSEQYF. CDR3 DNA sequence: TGTGCCACCAGTGATTTGTCTATAGACTCCGAGCAGTACTTC.

V and J are TRBV6-5 and TRBJ1-1; 8 bases are shared with TRBD1. V was clipped by 2 bases and J by 7 bases; unmatched bases: 6. There are 14 residues in the CDR3. CDR1 is MNHEY, CDR2 SVGAGI, per germline. CDR3 protein: CASSYPRQGSEAFF. The CDR3 nucleotides are TGTGCCAGCAGTTACCCCCGACAGGGGAGTGAAGCTTTCTTT.

The chain links TRBV7-2 to TRBJ2-1, with TRBD2 matching 7 bases. Looked up from germline, CDR1 is SGHTA and CDR2 is FQGNSA. V trimming: 4 bases; J trimming: 7 bases; junction bases outside the gene matches: 16. The CDR3 spans 17 residues. This chain's CDR3 is CASSSKLGDSSGNEQFF. The CDR3 coding sequence is TGTGCCAGCAGCTCCAAACTGGGGGATAGTAGCGGGAATGAGCAGTTCTTC.

This clone is a singleton in its sample. V is TRBV5-4 and J is TRBJ2-1; D not resolved. The CDR3 spans 16 residues. Per the germline V gene, CDR1 is SGHNT and CDR2 is YYREEE (reference sequence). Trimming stripped 4 bases from V and 0 bases from J, with 14 bases between. The CDR3 here is CASSPEALSSYNEQFF. The CDR3 coding sequence is TGTGCCAGCAGCCCCGAGGCCCTGAGCTCCTACAATGAGCAGTTCTTC.

The chain couples TRBV7-9 to TRBJ2-3, with D maybe TRBD1 (7 bases). Trimming cost V 5 bases and J 0 bases, with 12 bases left between them. CDR3 length equals 15 residues. CDR1 and CDR2 (germline): SEHNR, FQNEAQ (reference sequence). The CDR3 region has the DNA TGTGCCAGCAGCCAGGAGGGGGCTAGCACAGATACGCAGTATTTT. Its protein is CASSQEGASTDTQYF.

The gene calls are TRBV13 and TRBJ2-7, with TRBD2 identical over 7 bases. The germline CDR1 and CDR2 sequences are PRHDT and FYEKMQ (reference sequence). There are 11 residues in the CDR3. Unmatched junction bases numbered 2, after V lost 5 bases and J lost 7 bases. In nucleotides, the CDR3 is TGTGCCAGCAGCCCGGGGGGTGAGCAGTACTTC. As protein: CASSPGGEQYF.

Regarding this clone: Mismatch with germline at one junction end may stem from a read error. This chain joins TRBV6-4 and TRBJ2-7; D is possibly TRBD2 (5 bases). Per the germline V gene, CDR1 is MRHNA and CDR2 is SNTAGT. This CDR3 contains 14 residues. CDR3: CASSAAAGLGEQHF. The CDR3 coding sequence is TGTGCCAGCAGTGCCGCCGCCGGGCTTGGGGAGCAGCACTTC.

The chain links TRBV4-1 to TRBJ1-6; perhaps TRBD1 as D (5 bases). This CDR3 has 15 residues. Germline V lookup: CDR1 MGHRA, CDR2 YSYEKL. V was cut by 7 bases and J by 5 bases, with 15 bases left in between. The DNA of the CDR3 is TGCGCCAGCACACCCCAGGCAGGGAATAATTCACCCCTCCACTTT. It yields the protein CASTPQAGNNSPLHF.

This rearrangement joins TRBV7-2 to TRBJ2-5, with D perhaps matching TRBD1 (6 bases). Germline V lookup: CDR1 SGHTA, CDR2 FQGNSA. The CDR3 loop spans 14 amino acids. V was shortened by 3 bases and J by 0 bases, with 8 bases between the two germline ends. Here the CDR3 DNA reads TGTGCCAGCAGCTTGGGACAATACCAAGAGACCCAGTACTTC. Residues: CASSLGQYQETQYF.

About this clone: This sample also contains other DNA sequences that code for the same CDR3. The V gene is TRBV3-1 (or the pseudogene TRBV3-2), the J gene TRBJ1-4; the D gene is possibly TRBD1 (5 bases). The V and J ends lost 4 bases and 5 bases respectively, with 11 bases between them. This CDR3 is 14 amino acids long. The V gene's germline CDR1 is LGHDT and CDR2 YNNKEL (reference sequence). CDR3 in DNA: TGTGCCAGCAGCCCTGGGGGGTCGAATGAAAAACTGTTTTTT. Residues: CASSPGGSNEKLFF.